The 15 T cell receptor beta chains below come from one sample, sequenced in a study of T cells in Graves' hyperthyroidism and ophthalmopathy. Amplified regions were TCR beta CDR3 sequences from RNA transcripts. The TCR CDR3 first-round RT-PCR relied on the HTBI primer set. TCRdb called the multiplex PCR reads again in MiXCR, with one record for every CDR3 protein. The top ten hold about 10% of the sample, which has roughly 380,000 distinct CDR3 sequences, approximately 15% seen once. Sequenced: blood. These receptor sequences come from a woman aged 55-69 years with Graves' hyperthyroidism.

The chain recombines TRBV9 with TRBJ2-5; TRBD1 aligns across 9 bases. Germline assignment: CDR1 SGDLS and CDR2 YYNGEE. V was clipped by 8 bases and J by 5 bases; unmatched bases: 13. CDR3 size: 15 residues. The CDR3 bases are TGTGCCAGTGGGTCCGGGACAGGGTTCCGGGAGACCCAGTACTTC. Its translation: CASGSGTGFRETQYF.

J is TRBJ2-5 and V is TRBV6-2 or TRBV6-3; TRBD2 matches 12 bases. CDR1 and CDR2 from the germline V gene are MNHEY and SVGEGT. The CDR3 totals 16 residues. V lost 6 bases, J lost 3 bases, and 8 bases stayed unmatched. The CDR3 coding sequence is TGTGCCAGCAGCCATAGACTAGCGGGAGTGAAAGAGACCCAGTACTTC. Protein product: CASSHRLAGVKETQYF.

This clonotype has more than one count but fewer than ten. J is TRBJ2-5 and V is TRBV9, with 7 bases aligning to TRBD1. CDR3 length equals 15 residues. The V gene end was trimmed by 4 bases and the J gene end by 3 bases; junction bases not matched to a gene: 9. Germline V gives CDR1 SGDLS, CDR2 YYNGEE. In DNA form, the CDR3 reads TGTGCCAGCAGCCCCGAGGGGACAGCGGAAGAGACCCAGTACTTC. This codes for CASSPEGTAEETQYF.

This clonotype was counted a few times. DNA for the CDR3: TGTGCCACCAGTGATGCCGGGACTAGCGGGAACACCGGGGAGCTGTTTTTT. It encodes CATSDAGTSGNTGELFF. This rearrangement joins TRBV24-1 to TRBJ2-2; 11 nucleotides agree with TRBD2. The V gene's germline CDR1 is KGHDR and CDR2 SFDVKD. The CDR3 length is 17 residues. The V segment lost 3 bases and the J segment 1 base; nucleotides outside the gene matches: 3.

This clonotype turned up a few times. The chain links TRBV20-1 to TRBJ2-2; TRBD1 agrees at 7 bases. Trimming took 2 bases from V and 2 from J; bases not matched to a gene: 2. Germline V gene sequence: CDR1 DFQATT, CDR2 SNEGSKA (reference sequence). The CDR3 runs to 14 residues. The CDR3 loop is CSARRQGNTGELFF. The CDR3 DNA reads TGCAGTGCTAGAAGACAGGGTAACACCGGGGAGCTGTTTTTT.

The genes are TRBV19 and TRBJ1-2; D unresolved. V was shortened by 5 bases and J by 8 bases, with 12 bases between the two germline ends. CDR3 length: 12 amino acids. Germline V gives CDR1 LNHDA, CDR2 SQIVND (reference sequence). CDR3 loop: CASSGPHRGYTF. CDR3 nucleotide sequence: TGTGCCAGTAGTGGACCCCACAGAGGCTACACCTTC.

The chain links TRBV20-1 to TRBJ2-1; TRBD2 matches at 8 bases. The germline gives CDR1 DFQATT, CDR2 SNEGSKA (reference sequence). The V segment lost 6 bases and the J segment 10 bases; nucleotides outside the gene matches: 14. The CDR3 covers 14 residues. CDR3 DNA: TGCAGTGCCCCAGATCCGGGAGGGCCGGGGGAGCAGTTCTTC. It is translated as CSAPDPGGPGEQFF.

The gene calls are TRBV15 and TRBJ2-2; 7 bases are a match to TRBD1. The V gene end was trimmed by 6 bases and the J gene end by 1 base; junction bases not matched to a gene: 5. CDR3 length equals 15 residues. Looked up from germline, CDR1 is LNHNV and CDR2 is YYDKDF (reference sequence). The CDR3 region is CATSMDRRNTGELFF. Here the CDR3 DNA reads TGTGCCACCAGTATGGACAGGAGGAACACCGGGGAGCTGTTTTTT.

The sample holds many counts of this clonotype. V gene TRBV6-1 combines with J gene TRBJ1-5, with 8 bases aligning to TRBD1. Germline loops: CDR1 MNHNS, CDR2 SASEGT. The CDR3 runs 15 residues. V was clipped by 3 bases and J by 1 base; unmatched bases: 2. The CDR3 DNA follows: TGTGCCAGCAGTGAGCAGGGGGCAAGCAATCAGCCCCAGCATTTT. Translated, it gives CASSEQGASNQPQHF.

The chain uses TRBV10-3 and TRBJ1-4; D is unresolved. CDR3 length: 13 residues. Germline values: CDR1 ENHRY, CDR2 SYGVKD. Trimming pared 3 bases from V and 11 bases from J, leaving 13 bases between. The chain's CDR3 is CAISDAGNGKLFF. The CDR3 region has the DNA TGTGCCATCAGTGACGCAGGAAATGGGAAACTGTTTTTT.

The CDR3 region is CASSLYYGYEQYF. The CDR3 DNA reads as TGTGCCAGCAGTTTATATTACGGCTACGAGCAGTACTTC. This chain joins TRBV28 and TRBJ2-7, with D unresolved. This CDR3 has 13 residues. Germline V lookup: CDR1 MDHEN, CDR2 SYDVKM. The V gene lost 1 base and the J gene lost 3 bases, with 7 bases spanning the gap.

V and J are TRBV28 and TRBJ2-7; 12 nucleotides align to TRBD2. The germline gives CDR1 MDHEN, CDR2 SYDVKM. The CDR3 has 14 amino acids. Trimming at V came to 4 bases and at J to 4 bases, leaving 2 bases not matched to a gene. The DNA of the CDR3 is TGTGCCAGCAGTTGGACTAGCGGGAAGTACGAGCAGTACTTC. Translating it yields CASSWTSGKYEQYF.

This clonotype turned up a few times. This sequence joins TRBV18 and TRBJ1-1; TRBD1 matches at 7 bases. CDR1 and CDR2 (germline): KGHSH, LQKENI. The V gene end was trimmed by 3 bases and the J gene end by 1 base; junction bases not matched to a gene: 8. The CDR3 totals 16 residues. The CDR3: CASSPNLGQQNTEAFF. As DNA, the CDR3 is TGTGCCAGCTCACCTAATTTGGGACAGCAGAACACTGAAGCTTTCTTT.

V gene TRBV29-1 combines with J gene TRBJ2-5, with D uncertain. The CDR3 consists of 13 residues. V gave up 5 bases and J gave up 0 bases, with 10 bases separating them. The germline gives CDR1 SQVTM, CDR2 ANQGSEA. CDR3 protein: CSVLGPDQETQYF. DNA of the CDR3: TGCAGCGTTCTCGGGCCGGACCAAGAGACCCAGTACTTC. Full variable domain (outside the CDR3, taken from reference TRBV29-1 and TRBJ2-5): SAVISQKPSRDICQRGTSLTIQCQVDSQVTMMFWYRQQPGQSLTLIATANQGSEATYESGFVIDKFPISRPNLTFSTLTVSNMSPEDSSIYLCSVLGPDQETQYFGPGTRLLVL.

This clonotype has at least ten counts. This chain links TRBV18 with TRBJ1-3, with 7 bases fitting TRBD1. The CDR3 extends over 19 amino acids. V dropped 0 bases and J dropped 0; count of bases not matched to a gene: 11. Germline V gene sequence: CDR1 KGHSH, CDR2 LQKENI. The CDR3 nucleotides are TGTGCCAGCTCACCACCCAATTCTCGGGACAGACTCTCTGGAAACACCATATATTTT. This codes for CASSPPNSRDRLSGNTIYF.